This is a list of T cell receptor beta chains from one sample in a study of cytomegalovirus exposure and HLA in healthy donors. Only in-frame clones appear in the TCRdb table, and some are missing; sequencing was by immunoSEQ multiplex PCR. The top ten hold around 5.2% of the sample, which has around 97,000 clones, about four fifths seen once. The sequenced sample was PBMCs. These receptor sequences come from a man aged 40-49 years in good health and CMV-seropositive. The CDR3 runs from the conserved cysteine through the conserved F or W. The D gene is left open where the match is weak. Clone size appears in some rows only: once, few, many, or a class for an expanded clone.

DNA	CDR3	size	D	V	J
TGTGCCAGCTCACCGAACCAGAGCGGGAGGAACACCGGGGAGCTGTTTTTT	CASSPNQSGRNTGELFF	-	TRBD2	TRBV18	TRBJ2-2
TGTGCCAGCAGCTTGGCGAAACGGACTAGCGGGACCTACGAGCAGTACTTC	CASSLAKRTSGTYEQYF	once	TRBD2	TRBV5-5	TRBJ2-7
TGTGCCAGCAAGGCTAGCGGGAGGAAAGAGACCCAGTACTTC	CASKASGRKETQYF	-	TRBD2	TRBV6-5	TRBJ2-5
TGCGCCAGGGACTCTAACCCGGGCGGGGCCCTCGAGCAGTACTTC	CARDSNPGGALEQYF	-	-	TRBV5-1	TRBJ2-7
TGTGCCAGTAGTCCTTCCCCACGACAGGGAGGCATTCAGTACTTC	CASSPSPRQGGIQYF	-	-	TRBV19	TRBJ2-4
TGCAGTGCTAGAAGGGGGTACGAGCAGTACTTC	CSARRGYEQYF	-	-	TRBV20-1	TRBJ2-7
TGTGCCAGCAGCGGCACATTCTCCTACGAGCAGTACTTC	CASSGTFSYEQYF	-	-	TRBV5-6	TRBJ2-7
TGTGCCAGCAGTCAACCTTGGGGCCGGAAATCACCCCTCCACTTT	CASSQPWGRKSPLHF	-	-	TRBV6-5	TRBJ1-6
TGTGCCAGCAGCCGCGGACAGGACGGCTATGGCTACACCTTC	CASSRGQDGYGYTF	-	TRBD1	TRBV5-8	TRBJ1-2
TGTGCCAGCAGCCTCCGGACCGGGGAGCTGTTTTTT	CASSLRTGELFF	-	-	TRBV2	TRBJ2-2
TGTGCCAGCAGCTTTACACCCATCAATCAGCCCCAGCATTTT	CASSFTPINQPQHF	-	-	TRBV7-2	TRBJ1-5
TGCGCCAGCAGCTCAACTGGACAGTCAAATCAGCCCCAGCATTTT	CASSSTGQSNQPQHF	once	-	TRBV5-1	TRBJ1-5
TGTGCCAGCAGCTTAAGACAGGCACCTGGAAACACCATATATTTT	CASSLRQAPGNTIYF	-	-	TRBV13	TRBJ1-3
TGTGCCAGTAGTCCGACAGGAAAAGAGACCCAGTACTTC	CASSPTGKETQYF	few	-	TRBV19	TRBJ2-5
TGTGCCAGTAGTATAGCGGCAGGGGGCGGCACCGGGGAGCTGTTTTTT	CASSIAAGGGTGELFF	-	TRBD1	TRBV19	TRBJ2-2
TGTGCCAGCAGTGAATCAAGGGGGGGGGTGGCTGGCTACACCTTC	CASSESRGGVAGYTF	few	-	TRBV25-1	TRBJ1-2
TGTGCCAGCAGCGACCTCGGGGGGGTTACTGAAGCTTTCTTT	CASSDLGGVTEAFF	-	-	TRBV7-9	TRBJ1-1
TGTGCCAGCAGCCTCCCGAACACTGAAGCTTTCTTT	CASSLPNTEAFF	-	-	TRBV6-1	TRBJ1-1
TGTGCCAGCAGGACTAGCGGGGCCACAGATACGCAGTATTTT	CASRTSGATDTQYF	-	TRBD2	TRBV28	TRBJ2-3
TGTGCCAGCAGCCCAGGGACTAGCGGGAGTACAGATACGCAGTATTTT	CASSPGTSGSTDTQYF	-	TRBD2	TRBV9	TRBJ2-3
TGTGCCAGCAGTTTTAACTATAACAATGAGCAGTTCTTC	CASSFNYNNEQFF	few	-	TRBV27	TRBJ2-1
TGTGCCAGCAGTACAGGGGCTAACTATGGCTACACCTTC	CASSTGANYGYTF	-	TRBD1	TRBV7-3	TRBJ1-2
TGTGCCAGCAGCCTGGATCAGGGGGGAGAGCAGTTCTTC	CASSLDQGGEQFF	-	-	TRBV4-2	TRBJ2-1
TGCGCCAGCAGCTTAGCTAGCGGGTCCTACAATGAGCAGTTCTTC	CASSLASGSYNEQFF	-	TRBD2	TRBV5-1	TRBJ2-1
TGTGCCATCAGTGAGTCGGGAGGTGAGCTGGTGAGCACAGATACGCAGTATTTT	CAISESGGELVSTDTQYF	-	-	TRBV10-3	TRBJ2-3
TGCGCCAGCAGCTTTGAGGCAGGGGGGAACACCGGGGAGCTGTTTTTT	CASSFEAGGNTGELFF	-	TRBD1	TRBV5-1	TRBJ2-2
TGTGCCAGCTCACCGAGTCAGGGTTGGCACAATGAGCAGTTCTTC	CASSPSQGWHNEQFF	-	-	TRBV18	TRBJ2-1
TGTGCCTGGAGTGTACTAGGGGGGGGGAAAAACATTCAGTACTTC	CAWSVLGGGKNIQYF	-	-	TRBV30	TRBJ2-4
TGTGCCTGGAGTGTAACGGGACAATTCAATCAGCCCCAGCATTTT	CAWSVTGQFNQPQHF	-	-	TRBV30	TRBJ1-5
TGCGCCAGCAGCTTGGTGCCGGGTACGGACTATGGCTACACCTTC	CASSLVPGTDYGYTF	-	-	TRBV5-1	TRBJ1-2